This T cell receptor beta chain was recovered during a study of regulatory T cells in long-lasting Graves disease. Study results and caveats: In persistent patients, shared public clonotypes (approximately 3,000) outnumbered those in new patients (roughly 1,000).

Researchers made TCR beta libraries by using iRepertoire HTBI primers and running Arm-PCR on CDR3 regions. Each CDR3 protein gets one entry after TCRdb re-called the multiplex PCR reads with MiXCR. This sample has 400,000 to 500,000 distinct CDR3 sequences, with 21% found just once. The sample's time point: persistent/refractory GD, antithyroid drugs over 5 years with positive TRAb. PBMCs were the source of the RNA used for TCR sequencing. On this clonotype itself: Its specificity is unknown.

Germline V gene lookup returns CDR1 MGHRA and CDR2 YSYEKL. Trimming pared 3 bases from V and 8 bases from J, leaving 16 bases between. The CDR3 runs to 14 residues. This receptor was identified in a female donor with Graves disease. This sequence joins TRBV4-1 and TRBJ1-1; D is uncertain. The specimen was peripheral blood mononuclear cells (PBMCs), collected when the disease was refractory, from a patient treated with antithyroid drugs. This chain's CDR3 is CASSHSESLGEAFF. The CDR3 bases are TGCGCCAGCAGCCATAGCGAGAGTCTGGGAGAAGCTTTCTTT.